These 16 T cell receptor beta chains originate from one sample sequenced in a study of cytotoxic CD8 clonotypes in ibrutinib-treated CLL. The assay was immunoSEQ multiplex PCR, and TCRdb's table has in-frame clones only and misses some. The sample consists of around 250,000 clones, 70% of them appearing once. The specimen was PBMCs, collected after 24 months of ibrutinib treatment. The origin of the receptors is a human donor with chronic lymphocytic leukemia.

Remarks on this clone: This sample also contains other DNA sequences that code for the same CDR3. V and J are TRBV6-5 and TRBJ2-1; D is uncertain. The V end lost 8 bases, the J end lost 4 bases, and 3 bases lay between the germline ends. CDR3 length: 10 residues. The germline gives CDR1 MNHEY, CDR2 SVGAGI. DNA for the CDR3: TGTGCCAGCGGGTACAATGAGCAGTTCTTC. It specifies CASGYNEQFF.

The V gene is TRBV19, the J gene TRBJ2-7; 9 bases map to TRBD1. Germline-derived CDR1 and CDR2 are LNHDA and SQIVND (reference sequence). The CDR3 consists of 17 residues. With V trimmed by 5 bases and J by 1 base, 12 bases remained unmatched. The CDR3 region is CASSWGIPGQGSYEQYF. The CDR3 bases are TGTGCCAGTAGTTGGGGGATACCGGGACAGGGATCCTACGAGCAGTACTTC.

The CDR3 protein is CASSLSIGWFQFF. The CDR3 DNA follows: TGTGCCAGCAGTTTATCGATAGGGTGGTTCCAGTTCTTC. The rearrangement links TRBV27 to TRBJ2-1; D ambiguous. The germline gives CDR1 MNHEY, CDR2 SMNVEV (reference sequence). Trimming removed 0 bases from V and 13 bases from J, with 13 bases in between. This CDR3 is built from 13 residues.

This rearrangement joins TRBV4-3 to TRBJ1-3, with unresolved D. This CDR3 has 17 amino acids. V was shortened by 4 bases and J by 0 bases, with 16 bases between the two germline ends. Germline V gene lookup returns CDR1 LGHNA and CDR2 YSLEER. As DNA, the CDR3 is TGCGCCAGCAGCCCCACCGCCGGGGATCACTCTGGAAACACCATATATTTT. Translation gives CASSPTAGDHSGNTIYF.

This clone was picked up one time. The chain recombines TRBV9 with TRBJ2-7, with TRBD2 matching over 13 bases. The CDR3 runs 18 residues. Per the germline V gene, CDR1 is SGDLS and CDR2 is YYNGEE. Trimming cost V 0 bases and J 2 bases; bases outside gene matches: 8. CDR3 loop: CASSVGLAGGVAAYEQYF. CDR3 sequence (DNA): TGTGCCAGCAGCGTAGGACTAGCGGGAGGCGTAGCTGCCTACGAGCAGTACTTC.

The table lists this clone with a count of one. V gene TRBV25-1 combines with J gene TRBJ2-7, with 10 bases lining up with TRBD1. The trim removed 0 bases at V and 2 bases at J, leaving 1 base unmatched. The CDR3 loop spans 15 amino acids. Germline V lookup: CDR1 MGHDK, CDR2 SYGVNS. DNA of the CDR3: TGTGCCAGCAGTGAATACGGGACAGGGGCCTACGAGCAGTACTTC. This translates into CASSEYGTGAYEQYF.

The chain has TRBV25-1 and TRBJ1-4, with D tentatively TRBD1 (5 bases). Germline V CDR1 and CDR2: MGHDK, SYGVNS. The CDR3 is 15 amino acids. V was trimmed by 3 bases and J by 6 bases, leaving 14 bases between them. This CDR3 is CASSDVDQGDEKLFF. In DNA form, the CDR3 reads TGTGCCAGCAGTGACGTGGATCAGGGAGATGAAAAACTGTTTTTT.

CDR3 residues: CASRGVRGYGYTF. In DNA form, the CDR3 reads TGTGCCAGCAGAGGCGTCAGGGGCTATGGCTACACCTTC. The chain joins TRBV2 to TRBJ1-2; TRBD1 might be the D (6 bases). Trimming took 6 bases from V and 4 from J, leaving 12 bases between them. From germline, CDR1 is SNHLY and CDR2 FYNNEI. The CDR3 is 13 amino acids.

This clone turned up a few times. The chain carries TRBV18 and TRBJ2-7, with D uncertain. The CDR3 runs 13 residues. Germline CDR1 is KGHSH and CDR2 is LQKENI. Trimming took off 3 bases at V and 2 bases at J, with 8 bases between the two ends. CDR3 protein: CASSPGDAYEQYF. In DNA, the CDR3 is TGTGCCAGCTCACCCGGAGACGCCTACGAGCAGTACTTC.

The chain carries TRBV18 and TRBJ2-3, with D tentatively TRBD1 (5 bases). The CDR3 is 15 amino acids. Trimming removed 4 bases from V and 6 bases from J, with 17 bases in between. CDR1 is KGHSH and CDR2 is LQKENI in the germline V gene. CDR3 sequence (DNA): TGTGCCAGCTCACAGGGTACAGGTTTGAAGGATACGCAGTATTTT. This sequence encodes CASSQGTGLKDTQYF.

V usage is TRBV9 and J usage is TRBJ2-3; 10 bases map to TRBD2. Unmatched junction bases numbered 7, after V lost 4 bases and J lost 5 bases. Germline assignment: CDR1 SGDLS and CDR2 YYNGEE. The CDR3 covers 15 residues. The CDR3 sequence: CASSPSGSQIDTQYF. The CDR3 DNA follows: TGTGCCAGCAGCCCTAGCGGGAGCCAGATAGATACGCAGTATTTT.

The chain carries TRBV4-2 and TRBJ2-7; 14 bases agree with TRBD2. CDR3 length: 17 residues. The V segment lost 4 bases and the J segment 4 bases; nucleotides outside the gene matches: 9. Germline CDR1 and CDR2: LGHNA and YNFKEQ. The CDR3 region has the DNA TGTGCCAGCAGCCGAACGGGACTAGCGGGAGAGGCGTACGAGCAGTACTTC. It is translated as CASSRTGLAGEAYEQYF.

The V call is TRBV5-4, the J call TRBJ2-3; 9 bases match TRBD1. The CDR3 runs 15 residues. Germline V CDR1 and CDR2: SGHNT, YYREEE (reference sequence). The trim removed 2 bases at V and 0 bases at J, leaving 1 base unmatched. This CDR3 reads CASSFGTGSTDTQYF. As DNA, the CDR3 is TGTGCCAGCAGCTTTGGGACAGGGAGCACAGATACGCAGTATTTT.

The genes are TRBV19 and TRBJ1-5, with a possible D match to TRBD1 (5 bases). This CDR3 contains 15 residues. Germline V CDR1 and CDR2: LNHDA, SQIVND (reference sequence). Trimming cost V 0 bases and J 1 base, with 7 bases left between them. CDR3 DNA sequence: TGTGCCAGTAGTATAGACGGGGGGAGCAATCAGCCCCAGCATTTT. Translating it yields CASSIDGGSNQPQHF.

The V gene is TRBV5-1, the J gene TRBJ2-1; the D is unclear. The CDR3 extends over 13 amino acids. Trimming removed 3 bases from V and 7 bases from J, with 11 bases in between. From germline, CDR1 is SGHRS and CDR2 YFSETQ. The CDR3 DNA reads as TGCGCCAGCAGCTCCCTGAGCAGGAATGAGCAGTTCTTC. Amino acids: CASSSLSRNEQFF.

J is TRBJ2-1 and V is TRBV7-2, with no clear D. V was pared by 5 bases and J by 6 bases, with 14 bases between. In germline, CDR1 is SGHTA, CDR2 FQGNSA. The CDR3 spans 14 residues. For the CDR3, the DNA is TGTGCCAGCAGCCCGGGTAAGCTAGGCAATGAGCAGTTCTTC. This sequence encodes CASSPGKLGNEQFF.